This TCR beta chain was identified in a study of cytomegalovirus exposure and HLA in healthy donors. Study context: Prior work identified under 130 million unique TCR beta sequences in 150 million to 200 million T cells.

This clone was counted a single time. The antigen is not known. Primers: 60 Vbeta forward and 13 Jbeta reverse. The protocol was immunoSEQ multiplex PCR, while the TCRdb copy is restricted to in-frame clones and leaves out a portion. This table has some 120,000 clones, 74% appearing once. The CDR3 sequence is 14 residues long. Germline CDR1 and CDR2: KGHSH and LQKENI. V was cut by 6 bases and J by 2 bases, with 13 bases left in between. Broader study findings: In a later analysis, productive TCRs from donors in an Asian-associated ancestry cluster reportedly carried fewer N-insertions than the cohort mean.

The sequenced material came from PBMCs. This clonotype was obtained from a woman aged 45-59 years in good health and CMV-seropositive. This chain uses TRBV18 with TRBJ1-2; TRBD1 might be the D (5 bases). CDR3 sequence (DNA): TGTGCCAGCTCGCCGGCGGGGGGGAACTATGGCTACACCTTC. Residues: CASSPAGGNYGYTF.